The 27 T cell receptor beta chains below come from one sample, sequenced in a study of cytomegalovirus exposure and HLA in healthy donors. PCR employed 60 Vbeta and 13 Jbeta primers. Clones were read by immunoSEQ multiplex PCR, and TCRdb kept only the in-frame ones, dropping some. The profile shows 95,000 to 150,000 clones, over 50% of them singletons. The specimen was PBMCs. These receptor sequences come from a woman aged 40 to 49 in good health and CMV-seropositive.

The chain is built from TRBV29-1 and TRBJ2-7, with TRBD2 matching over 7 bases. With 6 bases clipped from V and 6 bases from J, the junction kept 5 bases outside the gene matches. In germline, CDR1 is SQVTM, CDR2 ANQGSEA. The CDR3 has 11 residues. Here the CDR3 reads CSVVTSSEQYF. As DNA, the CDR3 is TGCAGCGTCGTGACTAGCAGCGAGCAGTACTTC.

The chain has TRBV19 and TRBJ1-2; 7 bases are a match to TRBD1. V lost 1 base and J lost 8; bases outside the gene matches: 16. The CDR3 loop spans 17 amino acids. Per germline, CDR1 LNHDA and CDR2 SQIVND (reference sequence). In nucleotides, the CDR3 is TGTGCCAGTAGTATAGCACAGGGGCAAGGGACGTCTTGGGGCTACACCTTC. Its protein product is CASSIAQGQGTSWGYTF. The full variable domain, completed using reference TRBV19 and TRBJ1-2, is DGGITQSPKYLFRKEGQNVTLSCEQNLNHDAMYWYRQDPGQGLRLIYYSQIVNDFQKGDIAEGYSVSREKKESFPLTVTSAQKNPTAFYLCASSIAQGQGTSWGYTFGSGTRLTVV.

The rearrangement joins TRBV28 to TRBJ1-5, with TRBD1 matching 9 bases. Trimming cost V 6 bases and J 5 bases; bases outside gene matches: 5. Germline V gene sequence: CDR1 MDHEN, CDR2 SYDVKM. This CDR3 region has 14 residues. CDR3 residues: CASREQGADQPQHF. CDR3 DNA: TGTGCCAGCAGAGAACAGGGGGCGGATCAGCCCCAGCATTTT. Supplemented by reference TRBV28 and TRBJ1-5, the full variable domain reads DVKVTQSSRYLVKRTGEKVFLECVQDMDHENMFWYRQDPGLGLRLIYFSYDVKMKEKGDIPEGYSVSREKKERFSLILESASTNQTSMYLCASREQGADQPQHFGDGTRLSIL.

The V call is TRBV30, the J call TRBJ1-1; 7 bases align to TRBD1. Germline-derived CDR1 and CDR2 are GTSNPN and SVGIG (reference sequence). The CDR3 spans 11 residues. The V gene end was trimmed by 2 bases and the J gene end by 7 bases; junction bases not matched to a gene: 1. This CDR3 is CAWSQGVEAFF. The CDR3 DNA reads TGTGCCTGGAGTCAGGGGGTTGAAGCTTTCTTT.

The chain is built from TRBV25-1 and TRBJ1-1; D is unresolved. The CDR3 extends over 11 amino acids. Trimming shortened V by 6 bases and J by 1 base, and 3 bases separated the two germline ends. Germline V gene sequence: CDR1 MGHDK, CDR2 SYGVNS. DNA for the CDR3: TGTGCCAGCAGCAAGAACACTGAAGCTTTCTTT. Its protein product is CASSKNTEAFF.

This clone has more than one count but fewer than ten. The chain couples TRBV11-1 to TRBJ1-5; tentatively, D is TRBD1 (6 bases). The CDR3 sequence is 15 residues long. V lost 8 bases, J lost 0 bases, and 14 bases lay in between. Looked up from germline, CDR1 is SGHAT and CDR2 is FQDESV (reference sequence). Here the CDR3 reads CASSDSFHSNQPQHF. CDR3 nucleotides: TGTGCCAGCTCGGACAGTTTTCATAGCAATCAGCCCCAGCATTTT.

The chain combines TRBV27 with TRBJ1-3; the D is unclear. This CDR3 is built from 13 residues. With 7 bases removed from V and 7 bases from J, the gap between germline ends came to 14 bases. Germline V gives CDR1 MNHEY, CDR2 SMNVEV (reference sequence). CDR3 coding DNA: TGTGCCAGCAAGGGCAACGGGAGGAACACCATATATTTT. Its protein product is CASKGNGRNTIYF.

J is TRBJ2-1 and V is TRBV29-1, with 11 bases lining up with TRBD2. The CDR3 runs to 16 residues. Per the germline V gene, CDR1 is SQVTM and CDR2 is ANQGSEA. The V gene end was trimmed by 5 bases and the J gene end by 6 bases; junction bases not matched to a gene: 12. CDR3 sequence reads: CSVTLGFGLAGNEQFF. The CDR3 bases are TGCAGCGTTACCTTAGGATTCGGACTAGCGGGCAATGAGCAGTTCTTC.

Here the CDR3 DNA reads TGTGCCAGCAGCTATGACAGACACAATGAGCAGTTCTTC. Its translation is CASSYDRHNEQFF. The chain joins TRBV27 to TRBJ2-1; D is possibly TRBD1 (5 bases). Germline CDR1 MNHEY, CDR2 SMNVEV (reference sequence). This CDR3 has 13 residues. Trimming cost V 6 bases and J 5 bases, with 11 bases left between them.

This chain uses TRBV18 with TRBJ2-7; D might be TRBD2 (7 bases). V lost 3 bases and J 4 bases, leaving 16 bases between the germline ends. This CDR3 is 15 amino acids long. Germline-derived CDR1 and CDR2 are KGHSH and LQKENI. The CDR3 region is CASSPPGRGTYEQYF. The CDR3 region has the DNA TGTGCCAGCTCACCCCCAGGGAGGGGGACTTACGAGCAGTACTTC.

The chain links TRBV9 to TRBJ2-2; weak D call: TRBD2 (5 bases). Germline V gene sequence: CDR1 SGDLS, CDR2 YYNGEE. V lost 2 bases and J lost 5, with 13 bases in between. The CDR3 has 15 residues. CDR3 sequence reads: CASSVGESRTGELFF. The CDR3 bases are TGTGCCAGCAGCGTCGGGGAGTCGAGGACCGGGGAGCTGTTTTTT.

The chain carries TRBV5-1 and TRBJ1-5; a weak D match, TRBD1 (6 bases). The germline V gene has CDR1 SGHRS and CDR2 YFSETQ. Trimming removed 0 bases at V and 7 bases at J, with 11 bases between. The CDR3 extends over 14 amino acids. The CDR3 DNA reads TGCGCCAGCAGCTTGGGTCCAGGGGCCCAGCCCCAGCATTTT. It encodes CASSLGPGAQPQHF.

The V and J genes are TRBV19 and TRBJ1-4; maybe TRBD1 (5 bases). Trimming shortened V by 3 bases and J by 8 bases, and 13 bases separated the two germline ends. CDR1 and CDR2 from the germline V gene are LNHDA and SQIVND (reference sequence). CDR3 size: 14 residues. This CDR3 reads CASSITGAVEKLFF. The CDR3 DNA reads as TGTGCCAGTAGTATTACAGGCGCCGTCGAAAAACTGTTTTTT.

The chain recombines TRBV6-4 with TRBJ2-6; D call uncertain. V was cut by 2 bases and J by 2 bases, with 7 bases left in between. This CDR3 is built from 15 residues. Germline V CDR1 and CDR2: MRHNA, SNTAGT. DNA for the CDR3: TGTGCCAGCAGTGACGGAGTAACTGGGGCCAACGTCCTGACTTTC. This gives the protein CASSDGVTGANVLTF.

In DNA form, the CDR3 reads TGTGCCAGCAGTGACGGGCCAGGAGGAGGCTACACCTTC. Translated: CASSDGPGGGYTF. The V gene is TRBV6-4, the J gene TRBJ1-2; D is unclear. The CDR3 is made up of 13 amino acids. V lost 2 bases to trimming and J lost 8 bases, with 12 bases between them. The germline gives CDR1 MRHNA, CDR2 SNTAGT.

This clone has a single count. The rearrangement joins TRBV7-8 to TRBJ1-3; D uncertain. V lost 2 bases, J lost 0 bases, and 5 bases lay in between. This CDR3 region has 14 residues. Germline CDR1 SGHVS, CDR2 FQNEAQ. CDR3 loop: CASSLTSSGNTIYF. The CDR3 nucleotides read TGTGCCAGCAGCTTAACCAGCTCTGGAAACACCATATATTTT.

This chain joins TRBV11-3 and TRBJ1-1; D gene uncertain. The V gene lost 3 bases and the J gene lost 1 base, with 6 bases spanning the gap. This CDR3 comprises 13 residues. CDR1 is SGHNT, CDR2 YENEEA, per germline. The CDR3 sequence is CASSFQWNTEAFF. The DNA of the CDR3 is TGTGCCAGCAGCTTTCAGTGGAACACTGAAGCTTTCTTT.

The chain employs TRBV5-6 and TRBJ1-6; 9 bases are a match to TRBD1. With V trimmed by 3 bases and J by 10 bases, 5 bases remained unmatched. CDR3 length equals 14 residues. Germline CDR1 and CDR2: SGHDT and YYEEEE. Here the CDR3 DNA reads TGTGCCAGCAGCTCTACAGGGGGCGAATCACCCCTCCACTTT. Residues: CASSSTGGESPLHF.

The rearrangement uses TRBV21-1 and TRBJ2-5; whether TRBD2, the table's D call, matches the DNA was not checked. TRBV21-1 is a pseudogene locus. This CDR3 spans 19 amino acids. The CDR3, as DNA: TGTGCCAGCAGCAAAGGTCCCCGGACTAGCGGGAGGCTACAAGAGACCCAGTACTTC. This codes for CASSKGPRTSGRLQETQYF.

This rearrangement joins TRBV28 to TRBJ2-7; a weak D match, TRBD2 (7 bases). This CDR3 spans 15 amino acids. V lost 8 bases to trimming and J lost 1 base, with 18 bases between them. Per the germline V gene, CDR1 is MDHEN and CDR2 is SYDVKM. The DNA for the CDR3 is TGTGCCAGCTATAACGGAGGGGGGGTTTCCTACGAGCAGTACTTC. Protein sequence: CASYNGGGVSYEQYF.

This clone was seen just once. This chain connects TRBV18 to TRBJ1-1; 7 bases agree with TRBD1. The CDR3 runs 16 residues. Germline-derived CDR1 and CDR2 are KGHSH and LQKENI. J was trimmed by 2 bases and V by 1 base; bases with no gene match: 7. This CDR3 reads CASSPQSTGINTEAFF. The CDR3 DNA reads TGTGCCAGCTCACCACAATCGACAGGGATAAACACTGAAGCTTTCTTT.

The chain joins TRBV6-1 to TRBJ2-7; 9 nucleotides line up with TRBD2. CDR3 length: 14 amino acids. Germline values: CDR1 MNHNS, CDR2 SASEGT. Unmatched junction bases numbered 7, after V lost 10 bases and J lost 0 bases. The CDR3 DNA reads TGTGCCACTAAGCGGGGGGCAAACTCCTACGAGCAGTACTTC. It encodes CATKRGANSYEQYF.

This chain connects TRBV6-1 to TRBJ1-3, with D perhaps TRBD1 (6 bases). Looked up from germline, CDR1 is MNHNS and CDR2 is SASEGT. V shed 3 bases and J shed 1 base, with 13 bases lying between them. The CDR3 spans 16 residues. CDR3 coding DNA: TGTGCCAGCAGTGACGTCAGGGGAGATTCTGGAAACACCATATATTTT. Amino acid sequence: CASSDVRGDSGNTIYF.

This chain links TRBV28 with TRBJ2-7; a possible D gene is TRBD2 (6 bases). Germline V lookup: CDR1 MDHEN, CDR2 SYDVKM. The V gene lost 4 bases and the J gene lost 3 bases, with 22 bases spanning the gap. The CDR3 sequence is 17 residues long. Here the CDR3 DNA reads TGTGCCAGCAGTTCAATTATGATGGGGGGAGGAGGCTACGAGCAGTACTTC. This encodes CASSSIMMGGGGYEQYF.

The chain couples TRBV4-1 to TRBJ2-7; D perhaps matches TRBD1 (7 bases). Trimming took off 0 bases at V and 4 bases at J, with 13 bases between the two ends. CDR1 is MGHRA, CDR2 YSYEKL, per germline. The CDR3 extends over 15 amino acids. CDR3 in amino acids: CASSQEAGGGYEQYF. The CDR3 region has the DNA TGCGCCAGCAGCCAAGAGGCAGGGGGAGGTTACGAGCAGTACTTC.

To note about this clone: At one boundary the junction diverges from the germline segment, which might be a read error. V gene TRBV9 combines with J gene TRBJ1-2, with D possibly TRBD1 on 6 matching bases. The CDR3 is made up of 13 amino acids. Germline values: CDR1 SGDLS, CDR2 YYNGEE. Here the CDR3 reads CASSAGVSGGYPF. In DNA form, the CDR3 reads TGTGCCAGCAGCGCAGGGGTAAGCGGTGGCTACCCCTTC.

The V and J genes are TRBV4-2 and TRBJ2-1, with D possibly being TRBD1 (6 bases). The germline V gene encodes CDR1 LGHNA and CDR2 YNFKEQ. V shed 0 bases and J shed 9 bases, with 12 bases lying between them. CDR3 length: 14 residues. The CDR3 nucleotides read TGTGCCAGCAGCCAAGATGGGGGCATAGGTGAGCAGTTCTTC. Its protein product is CASSQDGGIGEQFF.